The entry below describes one T cell receptor (beta chain). Its antigen remains unidentified. The sample comes from a study of response to subunit inactivated influenza vaccine. Study-level points and caveats: The study's authors posited that every seasonal influenza vaccination enlists few new T cells.

Using its own MiXCR run on the RT-PCR reads, TCRdb lists one record per CDR3 protein. The sample yields about 500,000 distinct CDR3 sequences, 16% seen once. The sequence derives from a man aged 50 to 69 who received an inactivated influenza vaccine. The specimen was CD4+ T cells sorted from PBMCs, collected roughly 24 months after vaccination.

CDR3 bases: TGTGCCAGCAGCAGGGACGGCACAGATACGCAGTATTTT. Protein sequence: CASSRDGTDTQYF. The chain recombines TRBV28 with TRBJ2-3; tentatively, D is TRBD1 or TRBD2 (5 bases each). The V end was cut by 6 bases, the J end by 1 base, with 8 bases between. Germline V lookup: CDR1 MDHEN, CDR2 SYDVKM. This CDR3 has 13 residues.